The present T cell receptor beta chain was sequenced within a study of T cell responses to AZD1222 COVID-19 vaccine. General study results and limits: The sample set comprised mostly white British donors with more females, and clonal diversity was possibly underestimated.

About this clone itself: Its target is not known.

After removal of 7 bases from V and 4 bases from J, the junction contained 4 bases not matched to a gene. Germline V gene sequence: CDR1 LNHDA, CDR2 SQIVND (reference sequence). The CDR3 contains 13 residues. The method was immunoSEQ multiplex PCR; TCRdb's version includes in-frame clones alone and lacks a portion of them. Among around 100,000 clones listed, about 83% were seen once. This chain uses TRBV19 with TRBJ2-3, with TRBD1 matching 8 bases. The material sequenced was peripheral blood, taken on day 0 of AZD1222 vaccination. The origin of this receptor is an adult in good health. The CDR3 DNA reads TGTGCCAGTACGCAGGGGGCGGCAGATACGCAGTATTTT. Protein product: CASTQGAADTQYF.